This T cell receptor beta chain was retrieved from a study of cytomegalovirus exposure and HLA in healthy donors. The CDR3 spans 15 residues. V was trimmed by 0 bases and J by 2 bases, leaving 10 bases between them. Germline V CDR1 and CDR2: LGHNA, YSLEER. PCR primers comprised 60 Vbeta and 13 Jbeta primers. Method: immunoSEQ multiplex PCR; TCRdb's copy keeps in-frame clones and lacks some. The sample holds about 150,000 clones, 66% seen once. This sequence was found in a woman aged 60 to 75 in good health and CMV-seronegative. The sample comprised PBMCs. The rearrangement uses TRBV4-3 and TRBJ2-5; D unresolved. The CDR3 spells CASSQDLLRQETQYF. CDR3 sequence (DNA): TGCGCCAGCAGCCAAGATCTACTCCGACAAGAGACCCAGTACTTC.